This T cell receptor beta chain was sequenced in a study of PD-1 blockade in classical Hodgkin lymphoma. This CDR3 comprises 14 residues. The V and J ends lost 6 bases and 4 bases respectively, with 12 bases between them. In germline, CDR1 is LNHDA, CDR2 SQIVND (reference sequence). Comments on this clone: Its matching antigen is unknown.

After autologous stem cell transplantation all patients relapsed, and prior brentuximab vedotin exposure differed between cohorts. Repertoires were generated with immunoSEQ multiplex PCR, while TCRdb's copy carries only in-frame clones and drops some. The table lists around 45,000 clones, around 72% of them singletons. Overall study findings and caveats: CD4+ TCR diversity, unlike CD8+, rose significantly by C4D1. Reports described newly diagnosed patients as having lower baseline TCR diversity than healthy donors. Patients with a complete response exhibited baseline diversity comparable to newly diagnosed patients. Nivolumab initiated under 1 year post-ASCT led to patient exclusion.

The sequencing used peripheral blood mononuclear cells (PBMCs), collected before the second cycle of nivolumab. The source is a human donor with classical Hodgkin lymphoma. The chain employs TRBV19 and TRBJ2-2; D not resolved. The CDR3 here is CASSPVGSTGELFF. The CDR3 coding sequence is TGTGCCAGTAGCCCAGTAGGCTCCACCGGGGAGCTGTTTTTT.